Below, 17 T cell receptor beta chains from the same sample are listed, as sequenced in a study of blood T cell repertoires in COVID-19. The assay was immunoSEQ multiplex PCR, and TCRdb's table has in-frame clones only and misses some. The sample includes roughly 120,000 clones, roughly 80% of them seen just once. Sample: peripheral blood. These receptors were obtained from a man between 50 and 59 years old with acute or convalescent COVID-19.

The gene calls are TRBV18 and TRBJ2-1; D is possibly TRBD2 (6 bases). V was trimmed by 2 bases and J by 9 bases, leaving 8 bases between them. Per the germline V gene, CDR1 is KGHSH and CDR2 is LQKENI. CDR3 length: 12 residues. CDR3 sequence reads: CASSPGGGEQFF. The CDR3 DNA reads as TGTGCCAGCTCACCAGGGGGAGGTGAGCAGTTCTTC. Full variable domain (missing parts from reference TRBV18 and TRBJ2-1): NAGVMQNPRHLVRRRGQEARLRCSPMKGHSHVYWYRQLPEEGLKFMVYLQKENIIDESGMPKERFSAEFPKEGPSILRIQQVVRGDSAAYFCASSPGGGEQFFGPGTRLTVL.

The chain combines TRBV12-5 with TRBJ1-5; no clear D. Germline V gives CDR1 LGHNT, CDR2 FRNRAP. This CDR3 is built from 12 residues. V lost 1 base and J lost 11, with 9 bases in between. The CDR3 bases are TGTGCTAGTGGTTTGGACCTACCCACCCAGCATTTT. Translating gives CASGLDLPTQHF.

V usage is TRBV5-8 and J usage is TRBJ2-7; D perhaps matches TRBD1 (6 bases). Germline V gene data show CDR1 as SGHTS and CDR2 as YDEGEE. This CDR3 region has 15 residues. Trimming took off 0 bases at V and 7 bases at J, with 17 bases between the two ends. DNA of the CDR3: TGTGCCAGCAGCTTGGATGCAGGGGAATTACTGGAGCAGTACTTC. Its translation is CASSLDAGELLEQYF. Together with reference TRBV5-8 and TRBJ2-7, the CDR3 gives the full variable domain: EAGVTQSPTHLIKTRGQQATLRCSPISGHTSVYWYQQALGLGLQFLLWYDEGEERNRGNFPPRFSGRQFPNYSSELNVNALELEDSALYLCASSLDAGELLEQYFGPGTRLTVT.

The chain combines TRBV9 with TRBJ2-7, with TRBD1 as a possible D gene (5 bases). The V gene's germline CDR1 is SGDLS and CDR2 YYNGEE. This CDR3 has 13 residues. V lost 5 bases to trimming and J lost 2 bases, with 11 bases between them. CDR3: CASSSGLPYEQYF. The CDR3 DNA follows: TGTGCCAGCAGTTCAGGGCTCCCCTACGAGCAGTACTTC.

The chain carries TRBV12-3 or TRBV12-4 and TRBJ2-7; D gene ambiguous. Trimming cost V 3 bases and J 7 bases, with 13 bases left between them. The CDR3 extends over 13 amino acids. CDR3 coding DNA: TGTGCCAGCAGTTTTAATGGAGCTGGGGAGCAGTACGTC. It specifies CASSFNGAGEQYV.

The CDR3 spells CASWPRDREGCCDGYTF. The DNA of the CDR3 is TGTGCCAGCTGGCCCCGGGACAGGGAGGGTTGTTGCGATGGCTACACCTTC. The chain employs TRBV21-1 and TRBJ1-2; the D segment call TRBD1 is taken from the table without a DNA check. TRBV21-1 is deemed a pseudogene. There are 17 residues in the CDR3.

The V gene is TRBV19, the J gene TRBJ2-5; 7 positions match TRBD2. The V segment lost 5 bases and the J segment 3 bases; nucleotides outside the gene matches: 3. The CDR3 spans 13 residues. The V gene's germline CDR1 is LNHDA and CDR2 SQIVND (reference sequence). The CDR3 region has the DNA TGTGCCAGTAGTTGGGCGGGGGAAGAGACCCAGTACTTC. As protein: CASSWAGEETQYF.

This chain joins TRBV27 and TRBJ2-5, with 7 positions matching TRBD1. V lost 5 bases, J lost 4 bases, and 4 bases stayed unmatched. The CDR3 length is 13 residues. CDR1 MNHEY and CDR2 SMNVEV come from the germline V gene (reference sequence). The CDR3, as DNA: TGTGCCAGCAGTATAAACAGGGGAGAGACCCAGTACTTC. This translates into CASSINRGETQYF.

A word on this clone: The CDR3 end shows no conserved phenylalanine or tryptophan, and so a read error is likely. It is unclear where the CDR3 begins or ends on the DNA, so no DNA is shown, and the CDR3 is as TCRdb lists it. The V and J genes are TRBV19 and TRBJ2-7; the table's TRBD1 call for D was not verified on the DNA. In germline, CDR1 is LNHDA, CDR2 SQIVND (reference sequence). The CDR3 adds up to 10 amino acids, both ends counted. CDR3 sequence reads: CASSFLPGSD.

V gene TRBV6-5 combines with J gene TRBJ2-1; 8 nucleotides agree with TRBD2. This CDR3 spans 16 amino acids. Germline lookup yields CDR1 MNHEY and CDR2 SVGAGI. Trimming took 0 bases from V and 7 from J; bases not matched to a gene: 8. For the CDR3, the DNA is TGTGCCAGCAGTTACTCGACCGGGGGGGCTTGGAATGAGCAGTTCTTC. Its translation: CASSYSTGGAWNEQFF.

This sequence joins TRBV14 and TRBJ1-2, with D perhaps TRBD1 (5 bases). Germline V lookup: CDR1 SGHDN, CDR2 FVKESK. With 1 base removed from V and 4 bases from J, the gap between germline ends came to 16 bases. CDR3 size: 16 residues. CDR3 in DNA: TGTGCCAGCAGCCAAGGGGCAGTGTTAAGGGGCTATGGCTACACCTTC. Translated, it gives CASSQGAVLRGYGYTF.

The V and J genes are TRBV7-6 and TRBJ2-7, with D perhaps matching TRBD1 (5 bases). The CDR3 is 13 amino acids. Germline lookup yields CDR1 SGHVS and CDR2 FNYEAQ. V was clipped by 5 bases and J by 9 bases, with 17 bases between them. The CDR3 bases are TGTGCCAGCAGCCCCGGACACCGTGAGATGCAGTACTTC. This gives the protein CASSPGHREMQYF.

The rearrangement links TRBV7-3 to TRBJ1-2, with TRBD1 matching over 7 bases. V dropped 0 bases and J dropped 8; count of bases not matched to a gene: 9. Germline loops: CDR1 SGHTA, CDR2 FQGTGA. This CDR3 has 15 amino acids. This chain's CDR3 is CASSLTGGEGSGYTF. CDR3 in DNA: TGTGCCAGCAGCTTAACAGGGGGCGAAGGCTCCGGCTACACCTTC. The whole variable domain, remainder taken from reference TRBV7-3 and TRBJ1-2, is GAGVSQTPSNKVTEKGKYVELRCDPISGHTALYWYRQSLGQGPEFLIYFQGTGAADDSGLPNDRFFAVRPEGSVSTLKIQRTERGDSAVYLCASSLTGGEGSGYTFGSGTRLTVV.

The chain recombines TRBV30 with TRBJ1-5, with a tentative D call TRBD1 (5 bases). The CDR3 is 14 residues long. The V end was cut by 2 bases, the J end by 7 bases, with 15 bases between. Germline loops: CDR1 GTSNPN, CDR2 SVGIG (reference sequence). CDR3 protein: CAWSLVGVGQPQHF. The CDR3 DNA reads TGTGCCTGGAGTTTGGTAGGGGTAGGGCAGCCCCAGCATTTT.

J is TRBJ2-1 and V is TRBV11-3; possible D gene TRBD1, 6 bases. Germline lookup yields CDR1 SGHNT and CDR2 YENEEA. V was trimmed by 5 bases and J by 6 bases, leaving 14 bases between them. This CDR3 has 14 residues. The CDR3 is CASSPPTGINEQFF. The CDR3 nucleotides are TGTGCCAGCAGCCCCCCGACAGGTATCAATGAGCAGTTCTTC.

This chain's CDR3 is CASSVRGFGTEAFF. Written as DNA, the CDR3 is TGTGCCAGTAGTGTCAGGGGTTTTGGTACTGAAGCTTTCTTT. The chain combines TRBV19 with TRBJ1-1, with D possibly matching TRBD1 (6 bases). CDR1 is LNHDA, CDR2 SQIVND, per germline (reference sequence). The CDR3 totals 14 residues. Trimming left V 5 bases short and J 5 bases short, with 15 bases between.

V is TRBV6-5 and J is TRBJ1-1; D gene ambiguous. V was clipped by 2 bases and J by 6 bases, with 10 bases between them. Germline V CDR1 and CDR2: MNHEY, SVGAGI. The CDR3 loop spans 13 amino acids. CDR3 residues: CASSYDTVAEAFF. CDR3 DNA: TGTGCCAGCAGTTACGATACTGTCGCTGAAGCTTTCTTT.